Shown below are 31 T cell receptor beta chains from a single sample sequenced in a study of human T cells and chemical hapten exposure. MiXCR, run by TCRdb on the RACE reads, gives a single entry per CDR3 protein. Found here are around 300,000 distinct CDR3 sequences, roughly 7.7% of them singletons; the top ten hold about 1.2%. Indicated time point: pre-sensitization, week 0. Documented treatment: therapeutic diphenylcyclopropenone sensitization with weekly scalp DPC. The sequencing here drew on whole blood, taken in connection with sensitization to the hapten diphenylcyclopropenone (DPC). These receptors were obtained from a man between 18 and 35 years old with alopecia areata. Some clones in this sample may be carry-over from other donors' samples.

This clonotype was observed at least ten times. The CDR3 is CSVERRGGYGYTF. The CDR3 DNA is TGCAGCGTTGAACGCAGGGGCGGCTATGGCTACACCTTC. V is TRBV29-1 and J is TRBJ1-2; maybe TRBD1 (6 bases). The length of the CDR3 is 13 residues. V was clipped by 2 bases and J by 4 bases, with 11 bases between them. Germline V lookup: CDR1 SQVTM, CDR2 ANQGSEA.

The CDR3 is CASSALQGSTEAFF. The CDR3 coding sequence is TGTGCCAGCAGCGCCCTACAGGGGTCCACTGAAGCTTTCTTT. The genes are TRBV7-6 and TRBJ1-1; 7 nucleotides align to TRBD1. This CDR3 has 14 residues. Losses at the gene ends were 5 bases for V and 4 bases for J; bases not matched to a gene: 7. Germline-derived CDR1 and CDR2 are SGHVS and FNYEAQ.

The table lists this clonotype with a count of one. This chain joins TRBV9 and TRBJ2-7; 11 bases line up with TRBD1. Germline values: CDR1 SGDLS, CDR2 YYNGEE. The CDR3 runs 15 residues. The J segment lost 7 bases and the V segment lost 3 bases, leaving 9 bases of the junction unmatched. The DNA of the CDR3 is TGTGCCAGCAGCGCGAGAGGACAGGGGGCTCAGGAGCAGTACTTC. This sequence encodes CASSARGQGAQEQYF.

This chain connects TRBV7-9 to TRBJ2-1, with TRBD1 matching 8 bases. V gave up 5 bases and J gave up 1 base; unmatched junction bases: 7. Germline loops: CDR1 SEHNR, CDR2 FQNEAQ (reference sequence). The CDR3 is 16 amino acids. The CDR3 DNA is TGTGCCAGCAGCGGCTCGACAGGGGTTTCCTACAATGAGCAGTTCTTC. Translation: CASSGSTGVSYNEQFF.

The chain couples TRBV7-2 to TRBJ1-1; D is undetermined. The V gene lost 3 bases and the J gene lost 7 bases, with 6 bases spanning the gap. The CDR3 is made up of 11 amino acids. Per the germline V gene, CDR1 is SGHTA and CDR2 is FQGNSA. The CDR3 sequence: CASSFSGEAFF. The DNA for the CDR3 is TGTGCCAGCAGCTTTAGCGGTGAAGCTTTCTTT.

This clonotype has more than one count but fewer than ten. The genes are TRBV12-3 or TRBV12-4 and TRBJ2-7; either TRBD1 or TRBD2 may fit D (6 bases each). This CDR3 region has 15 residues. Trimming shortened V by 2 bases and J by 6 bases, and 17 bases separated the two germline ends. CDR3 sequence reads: CASSLNSGASREQYV. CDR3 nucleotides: TGTGCCAGCAGTTTAAACTCGGGGGCGTCACGCGAGCAGTACGTC.

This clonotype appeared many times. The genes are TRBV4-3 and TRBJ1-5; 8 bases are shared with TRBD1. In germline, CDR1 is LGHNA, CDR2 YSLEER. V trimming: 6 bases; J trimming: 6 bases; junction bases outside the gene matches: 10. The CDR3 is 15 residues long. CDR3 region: CASSPGTGEGQPQHF. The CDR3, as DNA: TGCGCCAGCAGTCCCGGGACAGGAGAAGGTCAGCCCCAGCATTTT.

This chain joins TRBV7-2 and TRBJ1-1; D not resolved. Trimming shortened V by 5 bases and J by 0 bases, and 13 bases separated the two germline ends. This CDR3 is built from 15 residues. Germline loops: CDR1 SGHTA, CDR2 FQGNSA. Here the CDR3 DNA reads TGTGCCAGCAGCCCAGGCCTGGGGTTGAACACTGAAGCTTTCTTT. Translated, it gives CASSPGLGLNTEAFF.

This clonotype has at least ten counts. CDR3 sequence: CASSVTPSNGYTF. In DNA form, the CDR3 reads TGTGCCAGCAGCGTGACACCCTCCAATGGCTACACCTTC. The chain uses TRBV9 and TRBJ1-2; D ambiguous. The CDR3 contains 13 residues. Trimming stripped 2 bases from V and 6 bases from J, with 11 bases between. Germline loops: CDR1 SGDLS, CDR2 YYNGEE.

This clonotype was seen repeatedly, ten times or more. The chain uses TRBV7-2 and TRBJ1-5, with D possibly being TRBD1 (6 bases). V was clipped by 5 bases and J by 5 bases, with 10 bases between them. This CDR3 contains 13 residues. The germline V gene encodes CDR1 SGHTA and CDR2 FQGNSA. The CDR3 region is CASSRRQDQPQHF. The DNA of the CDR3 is TGTGCCAGCAGCCGAAGACAGGATCAGCCCCAGCATTTT.

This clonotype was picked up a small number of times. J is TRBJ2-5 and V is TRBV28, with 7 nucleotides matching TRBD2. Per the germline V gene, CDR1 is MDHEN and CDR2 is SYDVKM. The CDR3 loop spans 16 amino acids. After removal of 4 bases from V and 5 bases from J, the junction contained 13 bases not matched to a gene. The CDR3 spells CASSSRTRRLGETQYF. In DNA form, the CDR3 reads TGTGCCAGCAGTTCCCGGACTAGAAGGCTTGGGGAGACCCAGTACTTC.

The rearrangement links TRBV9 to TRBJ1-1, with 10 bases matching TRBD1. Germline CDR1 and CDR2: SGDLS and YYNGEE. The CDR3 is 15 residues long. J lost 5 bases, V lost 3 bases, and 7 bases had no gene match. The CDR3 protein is CASSGYGTGATEAFF. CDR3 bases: TGTGCCAGCAGCGGATACGGGACAGGGGCTACTGAAGCTTTCTTT.

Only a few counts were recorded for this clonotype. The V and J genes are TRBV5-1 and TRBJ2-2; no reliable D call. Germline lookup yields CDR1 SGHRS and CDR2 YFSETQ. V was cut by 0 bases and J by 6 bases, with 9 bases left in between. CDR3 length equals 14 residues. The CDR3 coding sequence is TGCGCCAGCAGCTTGGCCGATTACTCCGGGGAGCTGTTTTTT. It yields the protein CASSLADYSGELFF.

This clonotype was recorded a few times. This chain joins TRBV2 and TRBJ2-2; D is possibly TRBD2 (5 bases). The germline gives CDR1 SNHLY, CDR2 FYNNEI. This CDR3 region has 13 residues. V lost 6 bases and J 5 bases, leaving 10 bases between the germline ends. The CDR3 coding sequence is TGTGCCAGCAGGAGGGAAGATACCGGGGAGCTGTTTTTT. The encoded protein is CASRREDTGELFF.

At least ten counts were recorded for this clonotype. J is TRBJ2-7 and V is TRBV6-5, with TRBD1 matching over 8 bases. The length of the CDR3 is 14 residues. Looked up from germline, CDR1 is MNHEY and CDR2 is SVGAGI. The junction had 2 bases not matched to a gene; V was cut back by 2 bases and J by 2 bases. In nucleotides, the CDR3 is TGTGCCAGCAGTTACGGGACAGGCCCCTACGAGCAGTACTTC. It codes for CASSYGTGPYEQYF.

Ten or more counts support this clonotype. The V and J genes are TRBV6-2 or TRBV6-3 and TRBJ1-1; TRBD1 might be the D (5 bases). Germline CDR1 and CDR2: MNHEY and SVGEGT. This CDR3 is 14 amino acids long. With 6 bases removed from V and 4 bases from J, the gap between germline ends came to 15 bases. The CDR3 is CASSDGQTRTEAFF. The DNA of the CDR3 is TGTGCCAGCAGCGATGGACAAACCCGCACTGAAGCTTTCTTT.

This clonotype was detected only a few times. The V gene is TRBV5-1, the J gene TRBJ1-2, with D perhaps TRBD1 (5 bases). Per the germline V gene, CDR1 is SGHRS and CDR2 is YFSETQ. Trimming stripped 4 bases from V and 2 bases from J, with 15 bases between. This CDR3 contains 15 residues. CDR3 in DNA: TGCGCCAGCAGCACATCCCAGGGCCTGAACTATGGCTACACCTTC. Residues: CASSTSQGLNYGYTF.

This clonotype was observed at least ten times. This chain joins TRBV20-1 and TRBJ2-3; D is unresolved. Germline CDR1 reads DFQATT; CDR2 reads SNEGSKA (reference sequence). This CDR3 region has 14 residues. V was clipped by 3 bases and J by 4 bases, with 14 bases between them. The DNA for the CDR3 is TGCAGTGCTAGGGCCACCTACTACCCAGATACGCAGTATTTT. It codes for CSARATYYPDTQYF.

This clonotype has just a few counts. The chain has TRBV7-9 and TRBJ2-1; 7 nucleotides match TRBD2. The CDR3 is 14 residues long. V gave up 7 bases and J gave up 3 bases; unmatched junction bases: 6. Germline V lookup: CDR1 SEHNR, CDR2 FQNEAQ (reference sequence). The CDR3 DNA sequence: TGTGCCAGCACCTTTCGGGGGGACTACAATGAGCAGTTCTTC. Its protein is CASTFRGDYNEQFF. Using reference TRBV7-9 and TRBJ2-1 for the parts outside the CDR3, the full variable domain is DTGVSQNPRHKITKRGQNVTFRCDPISEHNRLYWYRQTLGQGPEFLTYFQNEAQLEKSRLLSDRFSAERPKGSFSTLEIQRTEQGDSAMYLCASTFRGDYNEQFFGPGTRLTVL.

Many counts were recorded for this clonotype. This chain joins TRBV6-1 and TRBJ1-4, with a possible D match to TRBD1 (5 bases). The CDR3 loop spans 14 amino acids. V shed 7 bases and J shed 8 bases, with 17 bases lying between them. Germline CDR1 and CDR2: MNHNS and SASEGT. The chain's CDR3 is CASKKWGGGEKLFF. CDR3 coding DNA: TGTGCCAGCAAGAAATGGGGGGGAGGCGAAAAACTGTTTTTT.

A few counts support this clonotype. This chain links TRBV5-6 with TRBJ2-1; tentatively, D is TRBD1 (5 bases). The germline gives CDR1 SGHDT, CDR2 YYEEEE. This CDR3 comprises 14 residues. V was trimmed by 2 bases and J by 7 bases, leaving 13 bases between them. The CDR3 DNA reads TGTGCCAGCAGCTTTCCGCAGGGAAAAAATGAGCAGTTCTTC. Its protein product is CASSFPQGKNEQFF. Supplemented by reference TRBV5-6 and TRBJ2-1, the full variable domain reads DAGVTQSPTHLIKTRGQQVTLRCSPKSGHDTVSWYQQALGQGPQFIFQYYEEEERQRGNFPDRFSGHQFPNYSSELNVNALLLGDSALYLCASSFPQGKNEQFFGPGTRLTVL.

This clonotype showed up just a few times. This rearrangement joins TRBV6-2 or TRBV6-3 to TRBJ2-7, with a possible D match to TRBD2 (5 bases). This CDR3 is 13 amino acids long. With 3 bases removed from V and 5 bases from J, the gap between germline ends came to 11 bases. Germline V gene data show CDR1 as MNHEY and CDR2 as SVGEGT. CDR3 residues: CASSYAGGNEQYV. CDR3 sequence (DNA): TGTGCCAGCAGTTATGCAGGAGGCAACGAGCAGTACGTC.

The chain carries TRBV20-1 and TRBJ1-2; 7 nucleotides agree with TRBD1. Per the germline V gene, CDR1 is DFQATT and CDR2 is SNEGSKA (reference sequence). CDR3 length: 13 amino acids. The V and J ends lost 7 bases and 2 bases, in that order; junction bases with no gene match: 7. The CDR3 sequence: CSGTGQLNYGYTF. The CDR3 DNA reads TGCAGTGGCACGGGACAGTTGAACTATGGCTACACCTTC.

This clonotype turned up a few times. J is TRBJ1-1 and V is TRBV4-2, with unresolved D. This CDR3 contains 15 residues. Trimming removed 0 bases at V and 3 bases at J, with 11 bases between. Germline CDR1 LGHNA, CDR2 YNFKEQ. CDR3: CASSQEEGGYTEAFF. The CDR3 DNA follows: TGTGCCAGCAGCCAAGAAGAAGGAGGATACACTGAAGCTTTCTTT.

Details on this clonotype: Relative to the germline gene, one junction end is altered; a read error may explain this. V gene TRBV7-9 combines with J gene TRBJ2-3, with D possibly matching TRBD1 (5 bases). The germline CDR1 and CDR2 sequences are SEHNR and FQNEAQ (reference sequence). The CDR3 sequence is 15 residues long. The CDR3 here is CASRPTVFDTDTRYF. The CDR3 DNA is TGTGCCAGCAGGCCGACAGTTTTTGACACAGATACGCGGTATTTT. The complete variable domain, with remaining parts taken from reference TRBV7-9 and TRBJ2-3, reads DTGVSQNPRHKITKRGQNVTFRCDPISEHNRLYWYRQTLGQGPEFLTYFQNEAQLEKSRLLSDRFSAERPKGSFSTLEIQRTEQGDSAMYLCASRPTVFDTDTRYFGPGTRLTVL.

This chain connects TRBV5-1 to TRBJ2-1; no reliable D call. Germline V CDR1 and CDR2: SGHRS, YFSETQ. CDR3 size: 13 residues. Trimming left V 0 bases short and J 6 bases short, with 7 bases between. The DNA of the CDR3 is TGCGCCAGCAGCTTGGTTCGCCTCAATGAGCAGTTCTTC. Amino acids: CASSLVRLNEQFF.

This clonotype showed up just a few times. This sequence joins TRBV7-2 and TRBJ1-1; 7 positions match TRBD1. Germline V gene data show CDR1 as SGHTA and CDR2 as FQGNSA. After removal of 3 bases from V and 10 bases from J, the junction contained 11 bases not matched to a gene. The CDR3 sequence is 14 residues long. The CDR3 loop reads CASSFPWRGRRAFF. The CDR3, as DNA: TGTGCCAGCAGCTTCCCATGGAGGGGGCGGAGAGCTTTCTTT.

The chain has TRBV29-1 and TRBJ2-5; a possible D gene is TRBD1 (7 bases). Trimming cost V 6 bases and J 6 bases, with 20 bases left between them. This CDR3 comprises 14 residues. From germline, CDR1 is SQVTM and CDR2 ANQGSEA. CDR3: CSVEGNRGMKTQYF. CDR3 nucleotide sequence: TGCAGCGTGGAGGGGAACAGGGGCATGAAGACCCAGTACTTC.

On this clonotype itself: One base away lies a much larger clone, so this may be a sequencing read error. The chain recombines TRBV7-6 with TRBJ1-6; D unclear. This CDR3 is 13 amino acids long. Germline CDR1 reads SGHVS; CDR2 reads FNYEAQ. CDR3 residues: CVSSRNLNSPLHF. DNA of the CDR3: TGTGTCAGCAGCCGAAACCTGAATTCACCCCTCCACTTT.

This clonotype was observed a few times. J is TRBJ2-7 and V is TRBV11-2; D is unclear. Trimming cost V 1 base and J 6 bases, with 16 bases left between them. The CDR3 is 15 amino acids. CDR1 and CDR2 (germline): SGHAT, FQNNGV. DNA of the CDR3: TGTGCCAGCAGCTTAGGGCCCGGGCTCCCGGGCGAGCAGTACGTC. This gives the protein CASSLGPGLPGEQYV.

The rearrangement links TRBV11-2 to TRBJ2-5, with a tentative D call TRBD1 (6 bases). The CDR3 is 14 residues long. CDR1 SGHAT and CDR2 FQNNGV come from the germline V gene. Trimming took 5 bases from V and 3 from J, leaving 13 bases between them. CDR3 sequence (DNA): TGTGCCAGCAGCGCCAGGACAGAAAAAGAGACCCAGTACTTC. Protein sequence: CASSARTEKETQYF.